This T cell receptor beta chain was documented in a study of T cell responses to AZD1222 COVID-19 vaccine. Regarding the study as a whole: Seropositive AZD1222 recipients at baseline numbered only 6 or 7. Variant regions that are unmutated are reportedly the target of nearly half of spike-specific TCRs. Spike-wide vaccine-associated CD4 TCRs dominated at 160-218 and 743-854. Among the donors, most were white British and more were female, and clonal diversity was possibly underestimated.

Worth noting for this clone: Its antigen is not known.

TCRdb keeps only in-frame clones here, not all; method: immunoSEQ multiplex PCR. The sample consists of about 120,000 clones, around nine tenths of them appearing once. The source of this sequence is an adult in good health. Sequences were derived from peripheral blood, sampled on day 0 of AZD1222 vaccination.

CDR3 region: CASSPGEGYGYTF. CDR3 bases: TGTGCCAGCTCACCAGGAGAGGGCTATGGCTACACCTTC. The J gene is TRBJ1-2, the V gene TRBV18; the D is unclear. Germline lookup yields CDR1 KGHSH and CDR2 LQKENI. The CDR3 sequence is 13 residues long. V was pared by 2 bases and J by 4 bases, with 8 bases between.